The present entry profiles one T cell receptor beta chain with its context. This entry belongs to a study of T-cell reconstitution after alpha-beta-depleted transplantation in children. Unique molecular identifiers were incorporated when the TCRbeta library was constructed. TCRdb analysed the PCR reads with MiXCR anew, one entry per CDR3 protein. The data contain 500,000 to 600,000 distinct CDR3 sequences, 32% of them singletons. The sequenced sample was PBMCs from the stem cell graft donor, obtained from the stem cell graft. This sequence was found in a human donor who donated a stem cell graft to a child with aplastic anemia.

DNA for the CDR3: TGTGCCTGGGGTCCTGACAGGGGGCAAGTCGGCTACACCTTC. Encoded protein: CAWGPDRGQVGYTF. This chain joins TRBV30 and TRBJ1-2; TRBD1 matches 10 bases. The CDR3 has 14 amino acids. The V gene's germline CDR1 is GTSNPN and CDR2 SVGIG (reference sequence). V lost 5 bases to trimming and J lost 8 bases; unmatched junction nucleotides: 11.